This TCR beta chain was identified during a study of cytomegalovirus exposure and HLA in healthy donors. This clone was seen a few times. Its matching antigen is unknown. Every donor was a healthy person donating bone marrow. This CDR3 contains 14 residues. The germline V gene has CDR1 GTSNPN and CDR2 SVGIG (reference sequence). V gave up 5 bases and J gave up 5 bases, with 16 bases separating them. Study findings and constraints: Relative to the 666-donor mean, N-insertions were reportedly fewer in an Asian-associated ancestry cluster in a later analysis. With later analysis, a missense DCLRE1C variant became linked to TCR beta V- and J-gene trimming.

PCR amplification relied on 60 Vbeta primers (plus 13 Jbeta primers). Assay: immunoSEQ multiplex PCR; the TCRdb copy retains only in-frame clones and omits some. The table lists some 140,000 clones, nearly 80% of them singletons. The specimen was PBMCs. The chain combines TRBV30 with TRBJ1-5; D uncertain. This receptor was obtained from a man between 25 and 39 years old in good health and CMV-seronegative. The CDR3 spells CAWDHGQVDQPQHF. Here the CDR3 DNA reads TGTGCCTGGGATCACGGCCAGGTGGATCAGCCCCAGCATTTT.